This T cell receptor (beta chain) came from a study of blood T cell repertoires in COVID-19 (dated by TCRdb to 2018 to 2020). Study-level background: The collaborator samples originated in the United States, Italy and Spain and spanned the acute and convalescent phases of COVID-19. The material from the prospective study consisted of cDNA or gDNA derived from T cells, B-cell-depleted T cells, or PBMCs. The dataset comprised deeply sampled blood TCRbeta repertoires from subjects exposed to, actively infected with, or recovered from COVID-19. The repertoires were released in a freely available public database meant as a resource for research on the immune response to SARS-CoV-2. The samples were drawn from the first 160 participants of the ongoing ImmuneRACE study and from over 950 subjects provided by 6 global collaborators. Sample metadata almost always included a de-identified subject ID, COVID-19 status, age in years and sex. Where available, HLA class I and class II types were taken from metadata supplied by the sample provider and were not determined by assay-based typing.

Concerning this clone itself: No antigen is known for it. The input lacks base qualities; no much larger clone sits a single base away.

Each collaborating institution followed its own protocols to collect whole blood in K2EDTA tubes. Collaborator samples were shipped for TCRbeta analysis as frozen whole blood, isolated PBMCs, or DNA extracted from either sample type. The paper as a whole reports these results and caveats: Clinical and demographic metadata were provided uncurated, with the amount varying by source and participant.

TCRbeta CDR3 regions were amplified from genomic DNA using the immunoSEQ Assay, a bias-controlled multiplex PCR. The authors processed their data as follows. Nucleated cell counts per sample were estimated from amplification of reference gene primers within the assay. Sequence reads were collapsed and filtered to measure the absolute abundance of every unique TCRbeta CDR3 rearrangement. Productive Simpson clonality was computed per sample as the square root of Simpson's diversity index over productive rearrangements. TCRdb obtained this table from immuneACCESS and retained in-frame rearrangements with V and J assigned. These tables miss some clones; where compared with another copy, unresolved V genes account for less than half of the shortfall, and the remainder is unexplained. V, J and clone size reflect that table, while D and trimming were determined from the DNA. This sample is represented by around 190,000 clones; 70% to 90% of them were singletons. The ten largest clonotypes hold about 4.9% of the sample.

From cysteine to phenylalanine, the CDR3 is 17 amino acids long. The retained sequence is limited to the CDR3, 51 bases, with the frame set at the first base. The V end gives up 0 bases and the J end 2 bases, leaving 10 bases in the junction not matched to a gene. The germline V gene encodes CDR1 MNHEY and CDR2 SMNVEV (reference sequence). This sequence originates from a woman of 80 years or more with acute or convalescent COVID-19. The V and J segments used are TRBV27 and TRBJ2-7; 7 nucleotides in the junction match TRBD2. Input material: peripheral blood. CDR3 loop: CASSLSYIGAGTYEQYF. At the DNA level, the sequence is TGTGCCAGCAGTTTATCTTACATCGGAGCGGGGACCTACGAGCAGTACTTC.